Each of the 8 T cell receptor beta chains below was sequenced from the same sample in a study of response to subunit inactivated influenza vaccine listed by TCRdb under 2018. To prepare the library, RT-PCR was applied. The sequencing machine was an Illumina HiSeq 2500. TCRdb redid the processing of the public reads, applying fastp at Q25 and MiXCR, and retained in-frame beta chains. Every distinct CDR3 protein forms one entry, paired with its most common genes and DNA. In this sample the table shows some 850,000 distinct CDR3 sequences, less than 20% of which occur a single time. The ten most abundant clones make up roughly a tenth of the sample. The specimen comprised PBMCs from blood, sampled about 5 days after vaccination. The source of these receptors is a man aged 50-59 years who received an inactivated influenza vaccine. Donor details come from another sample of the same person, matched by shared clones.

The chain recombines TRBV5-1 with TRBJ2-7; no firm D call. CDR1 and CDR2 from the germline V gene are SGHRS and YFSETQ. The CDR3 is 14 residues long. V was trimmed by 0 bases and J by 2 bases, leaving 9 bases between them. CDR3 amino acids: CASSLDVYTYEQYF. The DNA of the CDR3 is TGCGCCAGCAGCTTGGATGTGTATACCTACGAGCAGTACTTC.

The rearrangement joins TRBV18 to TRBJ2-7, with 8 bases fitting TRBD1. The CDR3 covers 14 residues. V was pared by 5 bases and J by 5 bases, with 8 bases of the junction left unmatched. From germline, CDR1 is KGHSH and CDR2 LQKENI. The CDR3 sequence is CASSVGQGYHEQYF. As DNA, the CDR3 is TGTGCCAGCTCAGTTGGACAGGGTTACCACGAGCAGTACTTC.

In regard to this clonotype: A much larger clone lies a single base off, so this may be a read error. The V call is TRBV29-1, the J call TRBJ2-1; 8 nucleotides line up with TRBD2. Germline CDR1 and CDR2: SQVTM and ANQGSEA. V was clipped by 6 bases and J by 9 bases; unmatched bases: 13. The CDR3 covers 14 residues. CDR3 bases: TGCAGCGTCTCGCGGACTAGCCGAGCTGCTGAGCAGTTCTTC. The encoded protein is CSVSRTSRAAEQFF.

In nucleotides, the CDR3 is TGCGCCAGCAGATTAGCGGGAGAGGCCTACGAGCAGTACTTC. It is translated as CASRLAGEAYEQYF. The rearrangement joins TRBV10-2 to TRBJ2-7; 9 nucleotides align to TRBD2. The germline V gene encodes CDR1 WSHSY and CDR2 SAAADI. This CDR3 has 14 amino acids. Trimming cost V 6 bases and J 2 bases; bases outside gene matches: 5.

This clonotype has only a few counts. Written as DNA, the CDR3 is TGTGCCAGCAGTGAATTCTCTACTAGCGGGGGAACCTACAATGAGCAGTTCTTC. It encodes CASSEFSTSGGTYNEQFF. The V gene is TRBV25-1, the J gene TRBJ2-1; 11 positions match TRBD2. Losses at the gene ends were 1 base for V and 2 bases for J; bases not matched to a gene: 7. In germline, CDR1 is MGHDK, CDR2 SYGVNS. The CDR3 contains 18 residues.

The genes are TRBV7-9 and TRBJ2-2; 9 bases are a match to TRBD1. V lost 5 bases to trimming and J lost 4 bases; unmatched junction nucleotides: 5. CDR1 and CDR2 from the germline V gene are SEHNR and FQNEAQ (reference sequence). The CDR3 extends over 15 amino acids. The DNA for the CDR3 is TGTGCCAGCAGCCCATGGGACAGGGCCACCGGGGAGCTGTTTTTT. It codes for CASSPWDRATGELFF.

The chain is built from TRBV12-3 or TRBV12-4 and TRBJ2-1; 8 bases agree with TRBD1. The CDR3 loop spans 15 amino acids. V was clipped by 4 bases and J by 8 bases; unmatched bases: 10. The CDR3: CASSSARQGIYEQFF. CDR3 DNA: TGTGCCAGCAGTTCTGCGAGACAGGGGATCTATGAGCAGTTCTTC.

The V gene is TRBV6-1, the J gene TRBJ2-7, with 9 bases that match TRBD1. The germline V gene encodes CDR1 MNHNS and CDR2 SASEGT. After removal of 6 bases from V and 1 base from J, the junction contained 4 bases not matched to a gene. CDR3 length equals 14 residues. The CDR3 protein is CASRLGQGSYEQYF. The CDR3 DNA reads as TGTGCCAGCAGGCTGGGACAGGGTTCCTACGAGCAGTACTTC.